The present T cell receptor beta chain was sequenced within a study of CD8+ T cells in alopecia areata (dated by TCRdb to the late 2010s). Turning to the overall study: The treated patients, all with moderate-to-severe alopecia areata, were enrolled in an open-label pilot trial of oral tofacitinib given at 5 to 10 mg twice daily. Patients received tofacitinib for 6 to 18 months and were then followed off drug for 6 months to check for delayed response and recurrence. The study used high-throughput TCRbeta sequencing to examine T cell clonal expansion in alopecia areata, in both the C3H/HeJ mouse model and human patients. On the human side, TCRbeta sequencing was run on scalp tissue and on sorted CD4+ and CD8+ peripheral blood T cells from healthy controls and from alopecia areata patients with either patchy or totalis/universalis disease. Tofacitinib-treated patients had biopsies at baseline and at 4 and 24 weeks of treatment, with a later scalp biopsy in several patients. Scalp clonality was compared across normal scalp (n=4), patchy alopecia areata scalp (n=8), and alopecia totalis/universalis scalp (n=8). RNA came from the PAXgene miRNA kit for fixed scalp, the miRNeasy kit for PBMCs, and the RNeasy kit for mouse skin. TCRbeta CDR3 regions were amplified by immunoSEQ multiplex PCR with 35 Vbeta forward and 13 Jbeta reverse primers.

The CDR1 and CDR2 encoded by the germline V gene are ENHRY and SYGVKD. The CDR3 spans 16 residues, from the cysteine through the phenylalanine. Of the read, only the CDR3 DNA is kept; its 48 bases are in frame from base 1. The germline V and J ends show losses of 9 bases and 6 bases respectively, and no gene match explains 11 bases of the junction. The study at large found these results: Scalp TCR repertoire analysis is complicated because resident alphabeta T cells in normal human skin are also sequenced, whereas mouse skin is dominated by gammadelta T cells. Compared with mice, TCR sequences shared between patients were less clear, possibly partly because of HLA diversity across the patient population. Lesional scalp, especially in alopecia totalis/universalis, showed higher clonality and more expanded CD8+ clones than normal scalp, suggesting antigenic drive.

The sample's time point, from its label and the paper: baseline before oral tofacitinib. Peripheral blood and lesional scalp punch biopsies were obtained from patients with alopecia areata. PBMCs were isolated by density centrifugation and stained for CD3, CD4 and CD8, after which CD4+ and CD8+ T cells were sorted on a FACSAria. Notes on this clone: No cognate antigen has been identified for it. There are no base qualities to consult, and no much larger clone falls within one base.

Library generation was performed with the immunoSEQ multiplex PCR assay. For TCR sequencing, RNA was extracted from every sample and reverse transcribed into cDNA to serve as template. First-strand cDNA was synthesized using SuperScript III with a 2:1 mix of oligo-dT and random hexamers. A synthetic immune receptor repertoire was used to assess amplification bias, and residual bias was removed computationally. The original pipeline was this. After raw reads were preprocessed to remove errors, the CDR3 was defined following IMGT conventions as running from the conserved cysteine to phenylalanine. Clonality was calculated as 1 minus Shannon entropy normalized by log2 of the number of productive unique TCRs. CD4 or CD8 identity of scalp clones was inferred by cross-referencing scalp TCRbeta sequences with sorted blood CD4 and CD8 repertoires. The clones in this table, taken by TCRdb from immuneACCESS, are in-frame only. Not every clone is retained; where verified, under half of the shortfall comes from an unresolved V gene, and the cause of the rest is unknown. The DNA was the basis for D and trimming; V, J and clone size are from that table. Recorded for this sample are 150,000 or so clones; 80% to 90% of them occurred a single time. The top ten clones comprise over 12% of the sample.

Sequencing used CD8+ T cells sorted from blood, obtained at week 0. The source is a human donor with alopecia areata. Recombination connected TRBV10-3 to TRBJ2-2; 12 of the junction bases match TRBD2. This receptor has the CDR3 CAIKTSGSPRAGELFF. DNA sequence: TGTGCCATTAAGACTAGCGGGAGCCCGAGGGCCGGGGAGCTGTTTTTT.